This T cell receptor beta chain was obtained from a study of blood T cell repertoires in COVID-19. CDR1 is LGHNA, CDR2 YNFKEQ, per germline. Trimming shortened V by 3 bases and J by 2 bases, and 14 bases separated the two germline ends. The CDR3 extends over 16 amino acids. Sequencing used immunoSEQ multiplex PCR; TCRdb keeps in-frame clones, though not all of them. Here the sample spans about 370,000 clones, 75% to 90% being singletons. This sequence joins TRBV4-2 and TRBJ1-5; D is uncertain. The sequence came from a young man who had recovered from COVID-19. The sample consisted of PBMCs or T cells enriched from blood (not recorded which). The DNA for the CDR3 is TGTGCCAGCAGCCAGGCGGAGGGATCGGGCAATCAGCCCCAGCATTTT. It encodes CASSQAEGSGNQPQHF.